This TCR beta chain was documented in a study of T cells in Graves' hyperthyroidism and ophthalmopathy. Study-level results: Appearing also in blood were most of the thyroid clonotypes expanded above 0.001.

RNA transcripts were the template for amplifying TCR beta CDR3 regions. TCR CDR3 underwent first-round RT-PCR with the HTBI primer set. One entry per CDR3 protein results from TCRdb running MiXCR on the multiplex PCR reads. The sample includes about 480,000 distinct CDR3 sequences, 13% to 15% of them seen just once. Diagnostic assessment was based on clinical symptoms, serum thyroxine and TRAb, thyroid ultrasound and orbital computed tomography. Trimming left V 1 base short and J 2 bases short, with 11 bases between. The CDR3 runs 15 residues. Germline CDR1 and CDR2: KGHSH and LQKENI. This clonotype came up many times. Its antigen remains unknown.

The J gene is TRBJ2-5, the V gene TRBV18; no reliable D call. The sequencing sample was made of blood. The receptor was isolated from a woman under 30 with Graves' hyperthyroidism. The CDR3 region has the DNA TGTGCCAGCTCACCACGAGACGCCGTTCAAGAGACCCAGTACTTC. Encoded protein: CASSPRDAVQETQYF.